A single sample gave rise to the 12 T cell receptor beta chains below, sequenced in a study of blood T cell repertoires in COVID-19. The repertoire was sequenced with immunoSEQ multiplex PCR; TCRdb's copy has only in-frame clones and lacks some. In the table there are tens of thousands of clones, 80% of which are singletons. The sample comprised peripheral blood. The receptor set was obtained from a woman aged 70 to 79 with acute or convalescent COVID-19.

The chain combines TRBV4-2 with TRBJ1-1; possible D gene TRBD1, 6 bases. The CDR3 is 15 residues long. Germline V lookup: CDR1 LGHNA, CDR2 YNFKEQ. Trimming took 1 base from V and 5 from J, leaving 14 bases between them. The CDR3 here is CASSQGQGIGTEAFF. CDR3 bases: TGTGCCAGCAGCCAAGGCCAGGGGATCGGAACTGAAGCTTTCTTT.

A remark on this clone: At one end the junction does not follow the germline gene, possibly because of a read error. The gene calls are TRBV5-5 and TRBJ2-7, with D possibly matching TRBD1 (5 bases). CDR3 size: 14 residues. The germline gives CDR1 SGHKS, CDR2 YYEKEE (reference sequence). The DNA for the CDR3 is TGTGCCAGCAGCTTCGTAGGGGTCTCCTCCGAGCAGTACTTC. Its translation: CASSFVGVSSEQYF.

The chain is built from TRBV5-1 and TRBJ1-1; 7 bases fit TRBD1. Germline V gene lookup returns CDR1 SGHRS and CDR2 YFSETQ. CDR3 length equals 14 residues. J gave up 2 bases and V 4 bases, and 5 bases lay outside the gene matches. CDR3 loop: CASSRQGINTEAFF. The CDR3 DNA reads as TGCGCCAGCAGCCGACAGGGAATCAACACTGAAGCTTTCTTT.

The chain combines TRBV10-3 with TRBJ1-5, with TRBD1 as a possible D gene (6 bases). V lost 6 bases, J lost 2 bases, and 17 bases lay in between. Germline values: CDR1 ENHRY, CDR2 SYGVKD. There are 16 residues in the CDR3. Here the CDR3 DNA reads TGTGCCATCAGGCCGACAGGAGGTGGGGGCAATCAGCCCCAGCATTTT. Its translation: CAIRPTGGGGNQPQHF.

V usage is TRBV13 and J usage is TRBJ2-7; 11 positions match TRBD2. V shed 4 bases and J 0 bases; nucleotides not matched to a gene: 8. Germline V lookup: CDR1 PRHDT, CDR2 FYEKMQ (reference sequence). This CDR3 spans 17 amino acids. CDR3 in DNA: TGTGCCAGCAGCTCGGCCATAGCGGGGGGGAGCTCCTACGAGCAGTACTTC. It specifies CASSSAIAGGSSYEQYF.

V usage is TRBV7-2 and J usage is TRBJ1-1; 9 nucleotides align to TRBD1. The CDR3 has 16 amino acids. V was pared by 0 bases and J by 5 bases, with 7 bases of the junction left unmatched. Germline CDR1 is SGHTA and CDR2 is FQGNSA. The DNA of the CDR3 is TGTGCCAGCAGCTTAGCCCCACAGGGGGCGCTTACTGAAGCTTTCTTT. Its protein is CASSLAPQGALTEAFF.

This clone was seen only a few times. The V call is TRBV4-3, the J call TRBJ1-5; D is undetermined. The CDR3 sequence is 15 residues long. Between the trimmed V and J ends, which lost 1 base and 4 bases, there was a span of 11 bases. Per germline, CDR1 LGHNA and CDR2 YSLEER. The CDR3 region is CASSQGTRGNQPQHF. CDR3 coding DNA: TGCGCCAGCAGCCAAGGGACTAGAGGAAATCAGCCCCAGCATTTT.

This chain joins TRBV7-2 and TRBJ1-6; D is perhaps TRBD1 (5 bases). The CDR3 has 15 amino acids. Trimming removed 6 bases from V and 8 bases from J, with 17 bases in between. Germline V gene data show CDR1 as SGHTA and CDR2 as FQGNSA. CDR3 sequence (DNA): TGTGCCAGCAGAAAGTCAGGGTCCCTGGATTCACCCCTCCACTTT. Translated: CASRKSGSLDSPLHF. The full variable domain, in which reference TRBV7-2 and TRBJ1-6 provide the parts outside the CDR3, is GAGVSQSPSNKVTEKGKDVELRCDPISGHTALYWYRQSLGQGLEFLIYFQGNSAPDKSGLPSDRFSAERTGGSVSTLTIQRTQQEDSAVYLCASRKSGSLDSPLHFGNGTRLTVT.

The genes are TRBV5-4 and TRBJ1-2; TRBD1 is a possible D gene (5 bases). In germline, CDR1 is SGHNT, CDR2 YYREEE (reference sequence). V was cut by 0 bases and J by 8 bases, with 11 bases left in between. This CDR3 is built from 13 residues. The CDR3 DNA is TGTGCCAGCAGCTTGGCCGGTGGGGGGGGCTACACCTTC. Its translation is CASSLAGGGGYTF.

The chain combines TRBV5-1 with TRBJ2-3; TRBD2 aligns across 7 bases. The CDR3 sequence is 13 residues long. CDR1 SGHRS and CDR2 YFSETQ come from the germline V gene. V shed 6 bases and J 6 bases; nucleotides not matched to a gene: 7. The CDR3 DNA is TGCGCCAGCACCCGGGGGGTGGGGGATACGCAGTATTTT. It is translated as CASTRGVGDTQYF.

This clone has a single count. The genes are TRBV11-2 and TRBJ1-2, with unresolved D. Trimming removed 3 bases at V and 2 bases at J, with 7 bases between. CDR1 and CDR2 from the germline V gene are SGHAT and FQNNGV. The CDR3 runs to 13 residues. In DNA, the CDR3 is TGTGCCAGCAGCTTGCAAGAGAACTATGGCTACACCTTC. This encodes CASSLQENYGYTF.

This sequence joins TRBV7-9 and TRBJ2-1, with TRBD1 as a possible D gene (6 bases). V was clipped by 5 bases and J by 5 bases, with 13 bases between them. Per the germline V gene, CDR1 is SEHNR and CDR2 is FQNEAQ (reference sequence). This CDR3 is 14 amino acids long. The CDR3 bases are TGTGCCAGCAGCCACGAGGACAGAGACAATGAGCAGTTCTTC. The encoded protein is CASSHEDRDNEQFF.